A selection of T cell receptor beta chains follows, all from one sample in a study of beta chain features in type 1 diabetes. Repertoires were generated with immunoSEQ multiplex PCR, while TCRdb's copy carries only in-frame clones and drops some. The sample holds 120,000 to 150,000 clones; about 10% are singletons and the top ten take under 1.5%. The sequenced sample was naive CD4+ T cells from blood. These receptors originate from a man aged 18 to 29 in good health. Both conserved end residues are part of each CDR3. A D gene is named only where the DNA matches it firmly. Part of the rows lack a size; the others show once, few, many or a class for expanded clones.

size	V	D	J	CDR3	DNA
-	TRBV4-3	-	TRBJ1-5	CASSQGRGGNQPQHF	TGCGCCAGCAGCCAAGGGCGGGGAGGCAATCAGCCCCAGCATTTT
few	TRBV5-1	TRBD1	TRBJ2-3	CASLGQGPDTQYF	TGCGCCAGCCTGGGACAGGGGCCAGATACGCAGTATTTT
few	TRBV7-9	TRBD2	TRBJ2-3	CASSLVGLAGSTDTQYF	TGTGCCAGCAGCTTAGTTGGTCTAGCGGGGAGCACAGATACGCAGTATTTT
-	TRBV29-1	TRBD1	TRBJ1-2	CSVIRGDYGYTF	TGCAGCGTCATCAGGGGGGACTATGGCTACACCTTC
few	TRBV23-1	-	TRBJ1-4	CASSQSPTPRWEKLFF	TGCGCCAGCAGTCAATCCCCGACACCCCGTTGGGAAAAACTGTTTTTT
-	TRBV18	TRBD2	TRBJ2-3	CASSPPTSGGADTQYF	TGTGCCAGCTCACCACCGACTAGCGGGGGGGCAGATACGCAGTATTTT
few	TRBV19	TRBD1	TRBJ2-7	CASRPRTGAYEQYF	TGTGCCAGTAGACCGCGGACAGGGGCCTACGAGCAGTACTTC
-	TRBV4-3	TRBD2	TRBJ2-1	CASSLLRSGGAPDEQFF	TGCGCCAGCAGCCTCCTAAGGAGCGGGGGGGCGCCCGATGAGCAGTTCTTC
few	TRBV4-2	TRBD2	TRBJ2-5	CASSSWTSGGAGETQYF	TGTGCCAGCAGCTCATGGACTAGCGGGGGGGCGGGGGAGACCCAGTACTTC
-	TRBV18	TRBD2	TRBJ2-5	CASSAVAGGETQYF	TGTGCCAGCTCAGCAGTAGCGGGGGGAGAGACCCAGTACTTC
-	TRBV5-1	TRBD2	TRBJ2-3	CASSLGGGFTDTQYF	TGCGCCAGCAGCTTGGGCGGGGGGTTCACAGATACGCAGTATTTT
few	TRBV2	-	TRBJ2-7	CASTLGQGTYEQYF	TGTGCCAGCACCCTGGGCCAGGGAACCTACGAGCAGTACTTC
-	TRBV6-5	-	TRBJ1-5	CASRDRVSNQPQHF	TGTGCCAGCAGAGACAGAGTTAGCAATCAGCCCCAGCATTTT
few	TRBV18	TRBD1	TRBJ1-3	CASSPPGQLGNTIYF	TGTGCCAGCTCACCACCGGGACAGTTGGGAAACACCATATATTTT
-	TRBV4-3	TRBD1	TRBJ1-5	CASSQERDRGSNQPQHF	TGCGCCAGCAGCCAAGAGCGGGACAGGGGAAGCAATCAGCCCCAGCATTTT
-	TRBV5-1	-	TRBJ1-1	CASRRGTEAFF	TGCGCCAGCAGAAGGGGGACTGAAGCTTTCTTT
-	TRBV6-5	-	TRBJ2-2	CASSYNRKLTGELFF	TGTGCCAGCAGTTACAACAGGAAACTCACCGGGGAGCTGTTTTTT
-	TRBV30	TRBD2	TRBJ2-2	CAWSVRKSGGGVTGELFF	TGTGCCTGGAGTGTAAGGAAGTCGGGGGGGGGTGTCACCGGGGAGCTGTTTTTT
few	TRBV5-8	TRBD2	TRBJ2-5	CASSKTSGGLETQYF	TGTGCCAGCAGCAAGACTAGCGGGGGCTTGGAGACCCAGTACTTC
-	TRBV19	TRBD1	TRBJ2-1	CASTLQTGRGYNEQFF	TGTGCCAGTACCCTTCAGACAGGGCGAGGGTACAATGAGCAGTTCTTC
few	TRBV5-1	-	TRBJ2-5	CASSLEAGKETQYF	TGCGCCAGCAGCTTGGAGGCAGGGAAAGAGACCCAGTACTTC
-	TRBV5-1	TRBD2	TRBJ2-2	CASSLMAGGPGELFF	TGCGCCAGCAGCTTGATGGCGGGGGGCCCTGGGGAGCTGTTTTTT
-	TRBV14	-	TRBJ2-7	CASSHGMGYEQYF	TGTGCCAGCAGCCACGGGATGGGCTACGAGCAGTACTTC
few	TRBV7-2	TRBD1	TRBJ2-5	CASSLVQGAQETQYF	TGTGCCAGCAGCTTAGTCCAGGGGGCTCAGGAGACCCAGTACTTC
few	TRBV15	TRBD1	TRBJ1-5	CATSRDPAGQGVSNQPQHF	TGTGCCACCAGCAGAGATCCGGCTGGACAGGGGGTTAGCAATCAGCCCCAGCATTTT
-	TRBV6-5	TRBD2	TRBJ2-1	CASSYSTSGGVRFF	TGTGCCAGCAGTTACTCGACTAGCGGGGGGGTTAGGTTCTTC
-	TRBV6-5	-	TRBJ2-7	CASSQQDHSYEQYF	TGTGCCAGCAGTCAACAGGATCACTCCTACGAGCAGTACTTC
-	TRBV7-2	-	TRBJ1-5	CASSLFTSSSNQPQHF	TGTGCCAGCAGCTTATTTACGTCGAGTAGCAATCAGCCCCAGCATTTT
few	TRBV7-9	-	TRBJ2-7	CASSLGRGLAYEQYF	TGTGCCAGCAGCTTAGGGCGGGGCCTAGCCTACGAGCAGTACTTC
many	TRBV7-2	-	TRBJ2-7	CASSFSYEQYF	TGTGCCAGCAGCTTTAGCTACGAGCAGTACTTC
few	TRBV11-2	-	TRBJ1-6	CASKDNVGRSYNSPLHF	TGTGCCAGCAAGGACAACGTGGGGAGGTCCTATAATTCACCCCTCCACTTT
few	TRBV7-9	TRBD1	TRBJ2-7	CASSRQGGSYEQYF	TGTGCCAGCAGCCGACAGGGTGGATCCTACGAGCAGTACTTC
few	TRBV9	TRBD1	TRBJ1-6	CASSPDREGSPLHF	TGTGCCAGCAGCCCGGACAGGGAGGGATCACCCCTCCACTTT
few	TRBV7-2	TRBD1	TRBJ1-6	CASSPRTGSNSPLHF	TGTGCCAGCAGCCCGAGGACAGGAAGTAATTCACCCCTCCACTTT
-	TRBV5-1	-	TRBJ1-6	CASSMGAGSFDNSPLHF	TGCGCCAGCAGTATGGGTGCGGGGAGTTTCGATAATTCACCCCTCCACTTT
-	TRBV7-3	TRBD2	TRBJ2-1	CASSSGTSVNEQFF	TGTGCCAGCAGCTCCGGGACTAGCGTGAATGAGCAGTTCTTC
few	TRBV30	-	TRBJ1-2	CAWSVRGTDGYTF	TGTGCCTGGAGTGTACGGGGGACCGATGGCTACACCTTC
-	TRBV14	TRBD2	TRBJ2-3	CASSQELRTSGGDTQYF	TGTGCCAGCAGCCAAGAGTTGAGGACTAGCGGGGGAGATACGCAGTATTTT
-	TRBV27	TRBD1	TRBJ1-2	CASSPSDRGLNYGYTF	TGTGCCAGCAGTCCCTCAGACAGGGGATTAAACTATGGCTACACCTTC
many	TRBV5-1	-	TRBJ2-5	CASFQGMAETQYF	TGCGCCAGCTTCCAGGGGATGGCGGAGACCCAGTACTTC
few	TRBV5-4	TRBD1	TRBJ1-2	CASSPRRTGGGYTF	TGTGCCAGCAGCCCCCGACGGACAGGGGGCGGCTACACCTTC
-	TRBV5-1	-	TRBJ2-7	CASSLDSVEYF	TGCGCCAGCAGCCTAGACAGCGTTGAGTACTTC
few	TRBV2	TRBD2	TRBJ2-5	CASSGLAGGETQYF	TGTGCCAGCAGTGGGCTAGCGGGGGGCGAGACCCAGTACTTC
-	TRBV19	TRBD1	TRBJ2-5	CASSPGQGEETQYF	TGTGCCAGTAGTCCGGGACAGGGTGAAGAGACCCAGTACTTC
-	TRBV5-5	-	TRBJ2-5	CASSPTTGLETQYF	TGTGCCAGCAGCCCTACTACAGGGCTGGAGACCCAGTACTTC
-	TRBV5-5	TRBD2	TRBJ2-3	CASSPAPGLEYTDTQYF	TGTGCCAGCAGCCCCGCTCCGGGACTAGAATACACAGATACGCAGTATTTT
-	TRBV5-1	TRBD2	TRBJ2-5	CASSLGASTSGGQETQYF	TGCGCCAGCAGCTTGGGGGCCTCGACTAGCGGGGGCCAAGAGACCCAGTACTTC
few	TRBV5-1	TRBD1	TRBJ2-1	CASSLPGQGYNEQFF	TGCGCCAGCAGCTTACCGGGACAGGGGTACAATGAGCAGTTCTTC
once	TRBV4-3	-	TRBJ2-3	CASSQDSHRGARDTQYF	TGCGCCAGCAGCCAAGATTCGCACCGGGGGGCGAGAGATACGCAGTATTTT
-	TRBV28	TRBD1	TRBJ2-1	CASSGQVWGFQFF	TGTGCCAGCAGTGGACAGGTTTGGGGGTTCCAGTTCTTC
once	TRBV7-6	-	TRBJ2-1	CASSRRGDILSNEQFF	TGTGCCAGCAGCCGACGGGGGGACATCCTTAGCAATGAGCAGTTCTTC
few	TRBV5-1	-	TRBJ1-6	CASSPLGYNSPLHF	TGCGCCAGCAGCCCGCTCGGGTATAATTCACCCCTCCACTTT
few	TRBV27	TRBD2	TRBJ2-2	CASSPLAGMTNTGELFF	TGTGCCAGCAGTCCCTTAGCGGGGATGACGAACACCGGGGAGCTGTTTTTT
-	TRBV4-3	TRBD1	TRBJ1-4	CASSQSPGQGREKLFF	TGCGCCAGCAGCCAAAGCCCGGGACAGGGGAGGGAAAAACTGTTTTTT
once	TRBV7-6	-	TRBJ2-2	CASSFGHNTGELFF	TGTGCCAGCAGCTTCGGTCACAACACCGGGGAGCTGTTTTTT